The subject of this entry is one T cell receptor (beta chain). Its matching antigen is unknown. Each TCR beta library was made by quantitative 5'-RACE that incorporated molecular barcodes. Each CDR3 protein is one row after TCRdb ran MiXCR on the 5' RACE reads. Counted here are about 220,000 distinct CDR3 sequences, about 17% occurring once; the ten biggest clones make up about 39%. V trimming: 3 bases; J trimming: 6 bases; junction bases outside the gene matches: 12. This CDR3 contains 16 residues. The entry originates in a study of CD8 T cells in ankylosing spondylitis. General study points: Disease-linked clones proved CD8+ and comparatively uncommon in peripheral blood. Before this, some motif variants had been reported in reactive arthritis synovial fluid and blood. Made up of fewer than 10 highly homologous variants, a TCR beta motif appeared characteristic of ankylosing spondylitis blood.

The chain links TRBV12-3 or TRBV12-4 to TRBJ2-3; 7 bases fit TRBD2. The sequence derives from a male donor with ankylosing spondylitis. The specimen was blood, either unsorted or a sorted T cell fraction (not recorded which). The CDR3 bases are TGTGCCAGCAGTTTTCCCGGGACTACTTCAGTGGATACGCAGTATTTT. This translates into CASSFPGTTSVDTQYF.